This paragraph covers one TCR beta chain sequence. TCRdb re-analysed the 5' RACE reads in MiXCR, keeping a single row per CDR3 protein. The sample carries about 160,000 distinct CDR3 sequences, 15% to 20% recorded once. The entry originates in a study of CD8 T cells in ankylosing spondylitis. Germline CDR1 and CDR2: SGHNT and YYREEE (reference sequence). The V segment lost 0 bases and the J segment 6 bases; nucleotides outside the gene matches: 8. The CDR3 contains 15 residues. V usage is TRBV5-4 and J usage is TRBJ1-1, with 7 bases fitting TRBD1. The sequence came from a male donor with ankylosing spondylitis or in good health (not recorded which). Sequenced material: blood, either unsorted or a sorted T cell fraction (not recorded which). The CDR3 protein is CASSLDTGARAEAFF. The DNA of the CDR3 is TGTGCCAGCAGCTTGGATACAGGGGCAAGGGCTGAAGCTTTCTTT.